These T cell receptor beta chains were read from a single sample in a study of blood T cell repertoires in COVID-19. Profiling relied on immunoSEQ multiplex PCR, and the TCRdb table lists in-frame clones only, not all of them. The sample contains 390,000 or so clones, approximately 87% of which appear only once. The source material was PBMCs or T cells enriched from blood (not recorded which). The receptor set was obtained from a woman between 45 and 65 years old who had recovered from COVID-19. Both conserved end residues are part of each CDR3. Each record gives: D gene, V gene, J gene, clone size, CDR3 protein, CDR3 DNA. A D gene is named only where the DNA matches it firmly. Size is omitted from some rows. Given values are once, few, many or a class for expanded clones.

>TRBD1|TRBV19|TRBJ1-3|once
CASYRDRKSRSGNTIYF
TGTGCCAGTTACCGGGACAGAAAATCGCGCTCTGGAAACACCATATATTTT
>.|TRBV18|TRBJ1-3|.
CASSPRQVFSGNTIYF
TGTGCCAGCTCACCGCGACAGGTTTTCTCTGGAAACACCATATATTTT
>.|TRBV7-2|TRBJ1-5|.
CASSLGPWQGNQPQHF
TGTGCCAGCAGCTTAGGACCATGGCAGGGGAATCAGCCCCAGCATTTT
>TRBD1|TRBV7-9|TRBJ2-3|.
CASSPSRDRNTDTQYF
TGTGCCAGCAGCCCTAGCCGGGACAGAAACACAGATACGCAGTATTTT
>TRBD2|TRBV10-3|TRBJ2-3|.
CATTERGADTQYF
TGTGCCACTACAGAGCGGGGGGCGGATACGCAGTATTTT
>.|TRBV7-9|TRBJ1-1|.
CASSFGADSQAFF
TGTGCCAGCAGCTTTGGGGCTGACAGTCAAGCTTTCTTT
>.|TRBV5-1|TRBJ2-3|.
CASSSTSYADTQYF
TGCGCCAGCAGCTCAACTAGCTACGCAGATACGCAGTATTTT
>TRBD1|TRBV7-2|TRBJ1-2|.
CASRPTGGGGYTF
TGTGCCAGCAGACCTACAGGGGGTGGTGGCTACACCTTC
>TRBD1|TRBV5-1|TRBJ2-5|.
CASRGTGGPQETQYF
TGCGCCAGCAGGGGGACAGGGGGACCTCAAGAGACCCAGTACTTC
>.|TRBV7-9|TRBJ1-4|.
CASSLVGGPGVEKLFF
TGTGCCAGCAGCTTAGTTGGGGGCCCCGGGGTAGAAAAACTGTTTTTT
>.|TRBV5-8|TRBJ2-7|.
CASSFAGPYEQYF
TGTGCCAGCAGCTTCGCGGGTCCCTACGAGCAGTACTTC
>TRBD1|TRBV19|TRBJ2-1|.
CASSNPTGTGGYSEQFF
TGTGCCAGTAGTAACCCAACCGGGACAGGGGGATACAGTGAGCAGTTCTTC
>TRBD1|TRBV4-1|TRBJ1-1|.
CASSHQGDREAFF
TGCGCCAGCAGCCACCAGGGGGACAGGGAAGCTTTCTTT
>.|TRBV10-3|TRBJ2-2|.
CAIRDSAGELFF
TGTGCCATCAGGGACAGCGCCGGGGAGCTGTTTTTT
>.|TRBV6-5|TRBJ1-6|.
CASSYFIYNSPLHF
TGTGCCAGCAGTTACTTCATCTATAATTCACCCCTCCACTTT
>TRBD1|TRBV13|TRBJ1-4|.
CASSSRDRVEKLFF
TGTGCCAGCAGCTCCCGGGACAGGGTTGAAAAACTGTTTTTT
>TRBD1|TRBV18|TRBJ1-3|few
CASSPMGQHSGNTIYF
TGTGCCAGCTCACCGATGGGACAGCACTCTGGAAACACCATATATTTT
>TRBD1|TRBV5-4|TRBJ1-1|.
CASSGGDSLRNTEAFF
TGTGCCAGCAGCGGCGGGGACAGCTTGAGAAACACTGAAGCTTTCTTT
>.|TRBV5-5|TRBJ2-2|few
CASSLGPGENTGELFF
TGTGCCAGCAGTTTGGGCCCTGGAGAGAACACCGGGGAGCTGTTTTTT
>.|TRBV7-8|TRBJ2-3|.
CASSLSGLSTDTQYF
TGTGCCAGCAGCTTAAGCGGACTGAGCACAGATACGCAGTATTTT
>.|TRBV18|TRBJ1-1|once
CASSHQDMNTEAFF
TGTGCCAGCTCACATCAGGACATGAACACTGAAGCTTTCTTT
>TRBD1|TRBV28|TRBJ1-2|once
CASSVGQANYGYTF
TGTGCCAGCAGCGTGGGACAGGCTAACTATGGCTACACCTTC
>.|TRBV28|TRBJ1-4|.
CASSRPADNEKLFF
TGTGCCAGCTCGCGGCCGGCCGATAATGAAAAACTGTTTTTT
>.|TRBV28|TRBJ1-1|.
CASSPGSSTEAFF
TGTGCCAGCAGTCCCGGGTCTAGCACTGAAGCTTTCTTT
>.|TRBV9|TRBJ2-2|few
CASSGGGVVTGELFF
TGTGCCAGCAGCGGAGGAGGGGTGGTCACCGGGGAGCTGTTTTTT
>.|TRBV2|TRBJ1-2|.
CASSQTETLIANYGYTF
TGTGCCAGCAGTCAAACAGAAACCCTAATAGCTAACTATGGCTACACCTTC
>.|TRBV9|TRBJ1-1|.
CASSPSRAFGGTEAFF
TGTGCCAGCAGCCCCTCCCGCGCCTTTGGGGGGACTGAAGCTTTCTTT
>.|TRBV4-1|TRBJ1-1|.
CASSQEGRHREAFF
TGCGCCAGCAGCCAAGAGGGCCGGCACCGAGAAGCTTTCTTT
>.|TRBV19|TRBJ2-1|.
CASSIDPGGNYNEQFF
TGTGCCAGTAGTATAGACCCGGGGGGCAATTACAATGAGCAGTTCTTC
>.|TRBV5-6|TRBJ1-5|.
CASSFRGYGDQPQHF
TGTGCCAGCAGCTTTCGGGGGTATGGGGATCAGCCCCAGCATTTT
>.|TRBV10-3|TRBJ2-7|.
CAISDSDYKQYF
TGTGCCATCAGTGACAGTGACTACAAGCAGTACTTC
>.|TRBV6-5|TRBJ1-2|.
CASSNLQGNYGYTF
TGTGCCAGCAGTAACCTACAGGGCAACTATGGCTACACCTTC
>TRBD1|TRBV27|TRBJ1-2|.
CASSTRIGTILTGTGGGYTF
TGTGCCAGCAGTACACGGATCGGAACTATTCTGACAGGGACGGGAGGGGGCTACACCTTC
>.|TRBV6-5|TRBJ1-2|.
CASRQEFNYGYTF
TGTGCCAGCAGACAGGAGTTTAACTATGGCTACACCTTC
>TRBD1|TRBV6-6|TRBJ1-1|few
CASSRPNTAGTDEAFF
TGTGCCAGCAGTCGACCCAACACTGCCGGGACAGACGAAGCTTTCTTT
>.|TRBV7-8|TRBJ1-5|.
CASSLGAGVNQPQHF
TGTGCCAGCAGCTTAGGGGCAGGGGTTAATCAGCCCCAGCATTTT
>TRBD1|TRBV7-9|TRBJ1-2|.
CASRATGYGYTF
TGTGCCAGCAGGGCGACAGGGTATGGCTACACCTTC
>.|TRBV6-2/TRBV6-3|TRBJ2-7|.
CASSAEDRASF
TGTGCCAGCAGTGCAGAGGACAGAGCAAGCTTC
>TRBD1|TRBV7-2|TRBJ1-2|.
CASSLRDSRVYGYTF
TGTGCCAGCAGCTTACGGGACAGCAGAGTTTATGGCTACACCTTC
>.|TRBV2|TRBJ1-2|.
CASRQEAPHGYTF
TGTGCCAGCCGACAGGAGGCGCCCCATGGCTACACCTTC
>.|TRBV7-8|TRBJ1-1|.
CASSPRGGATEAFF
TGTGCCAGCAGCCCTAGAGGGGGTGCCACTGAAGCTTTCTTT
>TRBD1|TRBV12-3/TRBV12-4|TRBJ2-7|.
CARRGQGHEQYF
TGTGCCAGACGGGGACAGGGACACGAGCAGTACTTC
>TRBD2|TRBV7-8|TRBJ2-3|.
CASSLAILAGGPDTQYF
TGTGCCAGCAGCTTAGCTATCCTAGCGGGGGGGCCTGATACGCAGTATTTT
>.|TRBV7-9|TRBJ1-3|.
CASLQTNSGNTIYF
TGTGCCAGCCTACAGACGAACTCTGGAAACACCATATATTTT
>.|TRBV6-1|TRBJ1-5|.
CASSEGQGGRGNQPQHF
TGTGCCAGCAGTGAAGGGCAGGGAGGACGGGGGAATCAGCCCCAGCATTTT
>.|TRBV7-6|TRBJ1-2|.
CASSHADSNYGYTF
TGTGCCAGCAGCCATGCGGACAGTAACTATGGCTACACCTTC
>TRBD2|TRBV5-1|TRBJ2-5|.
CASYRAGERSETQYF
TGCGCCAGCTATAGAGCGGGGGAGAGGTCGGAGACCCAGTACTTC
>.|TRBV7-6|TRBJ2-1|.
CASSLVSTANSGNEQFF
TGTGCCAGCAGCTTAGTTTCCACCGCGAACTCTGGCAATGAGCAGTTCTTC
>TRBD2|TRBV7-9|TRBJ2-3|.
CASSLTSGKGGQYF
TGTGCCAGCAGCCTAACTAGCGGGAAAGGGGGGCAGTATTTT
>.|TRBV7-9|TRBJ2-7|.
CASSRGGGRGYEQYF
TGTGCCAGCAGCCGAGGAGGTGGCCGGGGATACGAGCAGTACTTC
>.|TRBV6-4|TRBJ1-5|.
CASSYVDTSNQPQHF
TGTGCCAGCAGTTATGTGGACACGAGCAATCAGCCCCAGCATTTT
>TRBD1|TRBV29-1|TRBJ1-4|.
CSAWTGTDEKLFF
TGCAGCGCCTGGACAGGGACGGATGAAAAACTGTTTTTT
>.|TRBV6-5|TRBJ1-4|.
CASRRTGVDEKLFF
TGTGCCAGCCGACGCACAGGCGTCGATGAAAAACTGTTTTTT
>.|TRBV7-9|TRBJ1-1|.
CASSLGWRTNTEAFF
TGTGCCAGCAGCTTAGGGTGGAGAACCAACACTGAAGCTTTCTTT
>.|TRBV5-6|TRBJ2-7|.
CASSLRLRGYSYEQYF
TGTGCCAGCAGCTTGCGGTTGAGAGGGTACTCCTACGAGCAGTACTTC
>.|TRBV14|TRBJ2-7|.
CASSQYSYYEQYF
TGTGCCAGCAGCCAATACAGCTACTACGAGCAGTACTTC
>.|TRBV19|TRBJ1-5|once
CASRIGQSSNQPQHF
TGTGCCAGTAGGATCGGACAGAGTAGCAATCAGCCCCAGCATTTT